This section outlines one T cell receptor (beta chain) sequence together with its context. Its recognized antigen is unknown. No quality values exist for individual bases; no much larger clone is one base distant. Whole blood was collected in K2EDTA tubes by collaborating institutions according to the institutions' own protocols. Collaborator samples were shipped for TCRbeta analysis as frozen whole blood, isolated PBMCs, or DNA extracted from either sample type. The sample is drawn from a study of blood T cell repertoires in COVID-19 (dated by TCRdb to 2018 to 2021). In the study overall: Collaborator samples came from the United States, Italy and Spain and covered acute and convalescent phases of COVID-19. The material from the prospective study consisted of cDNA or gDNA derived from T cells, B-cell-depleted T cells, or PBMCs. The dataset comprised deeply sampled blood TCRbeta repertoires from subjects exposed to, actively infected with, or recovered from COVID-19. A freely available public database, intended as a resource for researchers studying the immune response to SARS-CoV-2, is where the repertoires were released. Samples came from the ongoing ImmuneRACE study (first 160 participants) plus 1,254 subjects from 6 global collaborators. Nearly every sample came with metadata listing a de-identified subject ID, COVID-19 status, age in years and sex. HLA class I and class II types, where available, came from metadata supplied by the sample provider rather than from assay-based typing.

Broad study findings and their caveats: Clinical and demographic metadata were provided uncurated, with the amount varying by source and participant.

The immunoSEQ Assay, a bias-controlled multiplex PCR, was used to amplify TCRbeta CDR3 regions from genomic DNA. Per the original workflow: Nucleated cell counts per sample were estimated from amplification of reference gene primers within the assay. To quantify the absolute abundance of each unique TCRbeta CDR3 rearrangement, sequence reads were collapsed and filtered. For each sample, productive Simpson clonality was calculated as the square root of Simpson's diversity index over productive rearrangements. TCRdb stores this immuneACCESS table with in-frame sequences only. Part of the clones is absent; in the studies checked, under half of the shortfall reflects unresolved V genes, and no reason is known for the rest. V and J calls and clone size are copied from that table; D and trimming were computed from the DNA. The sample contains 210,000 or so clones, about 89% of them found a single time. The top ten clones comprise 4% to 5.5% of the sample.

Taken from the germline V gene, the CDR1 and CDR2 loops are SGHTA and FQGNSA. The germline V end is reduced by 5 bases and the J end by 12 bases; junction bases left unmatched: 14. The CDR3 numbers 16 residues from cysteine through phenylalanine. Only CDR3 DNA is held: 48 bases, read in frame from base 1. The V and J genes are TRBV7-2 and TRBJ2-5, and 14 junctional nucleotides match TRBD2. The receptor was isolated from a woman aged 35 to 49 with acute or convalescent COVID-19. The sequenced sample consisted of peripheral blood. The base sequence is TGTGCCAGCAGCCCCCCAGGACTAGCGGGGGGTCGGATGGAGTACTTC. This codes for CASSPPGLAGGRMEYF.